Presented here are 13 T cell receptor beta chains from one specimen sequenced in a study of T cell changes during pregnancy in multiple sclerosis (dated by TCRdb to between 2017 and 2020). Library preparation employed the immunoSEQ multiplex PCR assay. As stored in TCRdb, this immuneACCESS dataset retains in-frame rearrangements with V and J assigned. A fraction of the clones does not appear; measured against another copy, unresolved V genes explain less than half of the discrepancy, and the remainder lacks a known reason. Across this sample there are 65,000 to 85,000 clones, with approximately 95% seen only once. The ten largest make up 0.12% to 0.15% of the sample. The specimen was CD4+ T cells from peripheral blood mononuclear cells, collected after pregnancy. These receptors were collected from a female donor with multiple sclerosis, enrolled in a pregnancy study.

This rearrangement joins TRBV5-4 to TRBJ2-7, with D unclear. The germline gives CDR1 SGHNT, CDR2 YYREEE (reference sequence). The CDR3 totals 15 residues. V was pared by 0 bases and J by 1 base, with 11 bases between. The CDR3 coding sequence is TGTGCCAGCAGCTTGGCGGGTTTACAATCCTACGAGCAGTACTTC. As protein: CASSLAGLQSYEQYF.

This clone was seen a few times. V is TRBV2 and J is TRBJ2-2; the match to TRBD2 covers 11 bases. The length of the CDR3 is 17 residues. The V gene end was trimmed by 6 bases and the J gene end by 3 bases; junction bases not matched to a gene: 9. Germline V gene lookup returns CDR1 SNHLY and CDR2 FYNNEI. The CDR3 region has the DNA TGTGCCAGCAGCGGTTCGCCTAGCGGGAGGTACACCGGGGAGCTGTTTTTT. As protein: CASSGSPSGRYTGELFF.

V usage is TRBV7-9 and J usage is TRBJ2-7; D perhaps matches TRBD1 (6 bases). Germline CDR1 and CDR2: SEHNR and FQNEAQ (reference sequence). V lost 1 base and J 6 bases, leaving 7 bases between the germline ends. The CDR3 covers 12 residues. CDR3 DNA: TGTGCCAGCAGCTTAGTGACAGGCGAGCAGTACTTC. This encodes CASSLVTGEQYF. The whole variable domain, filled in from reference TRBV7-9 and TRBJ2-7, reads DTGVSQNPRHKITKRGQNVTFRCDPISEHNRLYWYRQTLGQGPEFLTYFQNEAQLEKSRLLSDRFSAERPKGSFSTLEIQRTEQGDSAMYLCASSLVTGEQYFGPGTRLTVT.

The chain carries TRBV7-9 and TRBJ2-3; 14 bases agree with TRBD2. This CDR3 contains 16 residues. From germline, CDR1 is SEHNR and CDR2 FQNEAQ (reference sequence). The V and J ends lost 4 bases and 3 bases, in that order; junction bases with no gene match: 3. CDR3 DNA sequence: TGTGCCAGCAGCTCGCGGACTAGCGGGAGGACAGATACGCAGTATTTT. Translated, it gives CASSSRTSGRTDTQYF.

The rearrangement links TRBV18 to TRBJ1-5, with 8 positions matching TRBD1. The germline V gene has CDR1 KGHSH and CDR2 LQKENI. The CDR3 consists of 17 residues. Losses at the gene ends were 3 bases for V and 0 bases for J; bases not matched to a gene: 7. The CDR3 sequence is CASSPTGGPYSNQPQHF. For the CDR3, the DNA is TGTGCCAGCTCACCCACAGGGGGACCTTATAGCAATCAGCCCCAGCATTTT.

The V gene is TRBV29-1, the J gene TRBJ2-7; 10 bases fit TRBD1. After removal of 4 bases from V and 9 bases from J, the junction contained 12 bases not matched to a gene. Germline V CDR1 and CDR2: SQVTM, ANQGSEA. The CDR3 runs to 14 residues. CDR3 residues: CSVGELTGGQRQYF. Here the CDR3 DNA reads TGCAGCGTTGGAGAGTTGACAGGGGGCCAGCGGCAGTACTTC.

The gene calls are TRBV18 and TRBJ2-2, with 8 positions matching TRBD1. The CDR3 loop spans 19 amino acids. Germline CDR1 is KGHSH and CDR2 is LQKENI. V gave up 1 base and J gave up 3 bases; unmatched junction bases: 13. CDR3: CASSPRQGARASDTGELFF. CDR3 coding DNA: TGTGCCAGCTCACCACGGCAGGGGGCTCGTGCGTCGGACACCGGGGAGCTGTTTTTT.

The chain has TRBV6-1 and TRBJ2-2, with 9 positions matching TRBD1. CDR1 and CDR2 from the germline V gene are MNHNS and SASEGT. The V gene end was trimmed by 6 bases and the J gene end by 5 bases; junction bases not matched to a gene: 1. The CDR3 spans 13 residues. CDR3 nucleotides: TGTGCCAGCAGAGGACAGGGGACCGGGGAGCTGTTTTTT. Protein product: CASRGQGTGELFF.

CDR3 nucleotides: TGCAGCGTTGGAGGACCGGGACAGGGGGCGCAGAACACAGATACGCAGTATTTT. Translated, it gives CSVGGPGQGAQNTDTQYF. The chain employs TRBV29-1 and TRBJ2-3, with 12 nucleotides matching TRBD1. Germline V gene sequence: CDR1 SQVTM, CDR2 ANQGSEA. V shed 4 bases and J 2 bases; nucleotides not matched to a gene: 13. This CDR3 has 18 residues.

The J gene is TRBJ1-5, the V gene TRBV28; D perhaps matches TRBD1 (6 bases). This CDR3 spans 14 amino acids. Deletions cut 7 bases from V and 7 bases from J, with 17 bases between. Germline CDR1 and CDR2: MDHEN and SYDVKM. The DNA of the CDR3 is TGTGCCAGCACACGAGGGGGGGTAGGACAGCCCCAGCATTTT. It encodes CASTRGGVGQPQHF.

This chain connects TRBV9 to TRBJ2-6; 7 bases are shared with TRBD1. With V trimmed by 4 bases and J by 3 bases, 10 bases remained unmatched. This CDR3 has 17 amino acids. Germline CDR1 SGDLS, CDR2 YYNGEE. The CDR3 region is CASSTWDRRYGANVLTF. CDR3 DNA: TGTGCCAGCAGCACCTGGGACAGACGCTATGGGGCCAACGTCCTGACTTTC.

The rearrangement joins TRBV4-3 to TRBJ2-1; TRBD2 aligns across 8 bases. Germline-derived CDR1 and CDR2 are LGHNA and YSLEER. The junction had 12 bases not matched to a gene; V was cut back by 2 bases and J by 3 bases. The CDR3 length is 18 residues. The CDR3 is CASSQTSPAGVNYNEQFF. The CDR3 DNA follows: TGCGCCAGCAGCCAAACCTCACCAGCGGGAGTAAACTACAATGAGCAGTTCTTC.

V usage is TRBV27 and J usage is TRBJ2-1, with 11 bases matching TRBD2. Germline V gene sequence: CDR1 MNHEY, CDR2 SMNVEV (reference sequence). V trimming: 6 bases; J trimming: 7 bases; junction bases outside the gene matches: 11. This CDR3 is 16 amino acids long. Here the CDR3 reads CASRTRLAGSGNEQFF. In nucleotides, the CDR3 is TGTGCCAGCAGGACCCGACTAGCGGGATCAGGTAATGAGCAGTTCTTC.